Listed here is a single TCR beta chain. The data stem from a study of identical twins. In TCRdb, the 5' RACE reads were re-called with MiXCR into one record per CDR3 protein. The sample records some 330,000 distinct CDR3 sequences, around 9% being singletons. This CDR3 region has 11 residues. Per the germline V gene, CDR1 is LGHDT and CDR2 is YNNKEL (reference sequence). The ends were cut back, 3 bases at V and 9 bases at J, with 6 bases in the middle. The receptor's source is a woman aged 50 to 60 in good health. The chain couples TRBV3-1 to TRBJ2-1; D is perhaps TRBD2 (5 bases). The specimen sequenced was naive T cells sorted from blood. The CDR3 nucleotides read TGTGCCAGCAGCCACACTAGTGAGCAGTTCTTC. Translated, it gives CASSHTSEQFF.